The T cell receptor (beta chain) described here comes from a study of cytomegalovirus exposure and HLA in healthy donors. The wider study: Early released data had tens of millions of unique TCRs, all coming from HLA-typed donors.

The germline CDR1 and CDR2 sequences are SEHNR and FQNEAQ (reference sequence). CDR3 length: 16 amino acids. V lost 2 bases and J lost 6, with 20 bases in between. Notes on this clone: Its cognate antigen is unknown.

Study-level points and caveats: In a later analysis, HLA-C alleles had the fewest associated TCRs, DRB1 alleles the most.

Amplification used 60 Vbeta primers and 13 Jbeta primers. Here immunoSEQ multiplex PCR was the method, and the copy in TCRdb shows in-frame clones only, minus some. Seen here are roughly 150,000 clones, around a tenth observed once, and the top ten hold about 2%. The sequenced material came from PBMCs. This sequence was found in a male donor in good health and CMV-seronegative. This sequence joins TRBV7-9 and TRBJ2-7; a weak D match, TRBD2 (5 bases). The CDR3 here is CASSLFVGGRTAEQYF. For the CDR3, the DNA is TGTGCCAGCAGCTTATTTGTAGGCGGCAGGACTGCCGAGCAGTACTTC.